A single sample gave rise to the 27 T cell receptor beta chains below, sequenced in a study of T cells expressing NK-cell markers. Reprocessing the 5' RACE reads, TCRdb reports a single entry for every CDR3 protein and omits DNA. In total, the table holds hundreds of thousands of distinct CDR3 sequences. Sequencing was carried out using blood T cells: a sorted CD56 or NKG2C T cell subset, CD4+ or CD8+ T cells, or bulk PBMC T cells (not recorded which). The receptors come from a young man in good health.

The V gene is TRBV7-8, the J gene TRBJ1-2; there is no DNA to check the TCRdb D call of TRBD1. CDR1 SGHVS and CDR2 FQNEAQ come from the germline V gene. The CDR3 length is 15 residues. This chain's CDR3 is CASSSPGIPNYGYTF.

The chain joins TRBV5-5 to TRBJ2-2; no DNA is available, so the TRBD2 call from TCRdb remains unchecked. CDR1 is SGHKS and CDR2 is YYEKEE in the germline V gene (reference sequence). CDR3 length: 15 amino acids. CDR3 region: CASSLAGGGTGELFF.

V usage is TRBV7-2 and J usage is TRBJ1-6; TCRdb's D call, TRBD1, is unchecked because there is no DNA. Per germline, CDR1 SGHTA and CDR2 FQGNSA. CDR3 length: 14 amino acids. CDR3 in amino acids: CASSLGRGESPLHF.

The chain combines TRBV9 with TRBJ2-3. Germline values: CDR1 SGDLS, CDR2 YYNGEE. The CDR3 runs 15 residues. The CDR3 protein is CASSVVGTNTDTQYF.

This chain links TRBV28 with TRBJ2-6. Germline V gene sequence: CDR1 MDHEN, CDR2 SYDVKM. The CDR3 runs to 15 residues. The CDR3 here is CASRALGSGANVLTF.

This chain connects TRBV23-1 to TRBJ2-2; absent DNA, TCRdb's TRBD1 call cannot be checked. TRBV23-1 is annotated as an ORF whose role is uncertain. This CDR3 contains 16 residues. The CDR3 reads CASSLGGKWDTGELFF.

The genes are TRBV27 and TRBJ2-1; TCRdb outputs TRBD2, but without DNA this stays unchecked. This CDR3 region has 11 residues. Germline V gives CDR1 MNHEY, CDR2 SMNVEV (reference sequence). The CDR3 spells CASSFGGLPFF.

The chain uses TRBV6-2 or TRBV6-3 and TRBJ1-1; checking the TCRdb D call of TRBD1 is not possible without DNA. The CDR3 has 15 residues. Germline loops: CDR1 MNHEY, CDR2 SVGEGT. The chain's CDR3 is CASSVGARRYTEAFF.

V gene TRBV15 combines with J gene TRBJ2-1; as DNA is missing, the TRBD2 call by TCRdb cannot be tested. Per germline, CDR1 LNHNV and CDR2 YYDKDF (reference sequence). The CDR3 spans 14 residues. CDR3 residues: CATSRGQLGTEQFF.

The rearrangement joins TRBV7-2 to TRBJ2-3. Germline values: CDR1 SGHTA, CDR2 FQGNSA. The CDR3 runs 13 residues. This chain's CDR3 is CASGWGSTDTQYF.

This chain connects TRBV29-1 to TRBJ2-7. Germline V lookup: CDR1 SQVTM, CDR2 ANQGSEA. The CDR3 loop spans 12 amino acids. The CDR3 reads CSVGVSIYEQYF.

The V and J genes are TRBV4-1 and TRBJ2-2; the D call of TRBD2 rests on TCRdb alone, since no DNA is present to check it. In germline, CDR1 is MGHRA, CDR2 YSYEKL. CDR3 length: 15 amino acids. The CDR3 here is CASSQPTSVTGELFF.

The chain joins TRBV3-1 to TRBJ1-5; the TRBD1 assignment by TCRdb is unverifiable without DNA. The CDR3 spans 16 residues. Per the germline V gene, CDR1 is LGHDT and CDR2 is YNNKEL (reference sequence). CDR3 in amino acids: CASSQGEVRAKQPQHF. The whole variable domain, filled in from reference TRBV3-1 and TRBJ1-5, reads DTAVSQTPKYLVTQMGNDKSIKCEQNLGHDTMYWYKQDSKKFLKIMFSYNNKELIINETVPNRFSPKSPDKAHLNLHINSLELGDSAVYFCASSQGEVRAKQPQHFGDGTRLSIL.

CDR3 residues: CSVKETGGYGYTF. V gene TRBV29-1 combines with J gene TRBJ1-2; the D call of TRBD1 rests on TCRdb alone, since no DNA is present to check it. This CDR3 is built from 13 residues. Germline V gene data show CDR1 as SQVTM and CDR2 as ANQGSEA.

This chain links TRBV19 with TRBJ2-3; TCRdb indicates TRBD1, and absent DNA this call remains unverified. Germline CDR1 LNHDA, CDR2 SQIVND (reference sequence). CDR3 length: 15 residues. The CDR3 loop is CASSGGSGITDTQYF.

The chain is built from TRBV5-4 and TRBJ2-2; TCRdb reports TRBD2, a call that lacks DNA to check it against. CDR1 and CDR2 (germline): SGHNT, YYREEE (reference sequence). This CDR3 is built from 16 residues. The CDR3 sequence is CASSYISGKNTGELFF.

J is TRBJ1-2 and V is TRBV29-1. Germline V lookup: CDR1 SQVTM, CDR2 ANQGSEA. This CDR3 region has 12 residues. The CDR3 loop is CSVIGERKGYTF.

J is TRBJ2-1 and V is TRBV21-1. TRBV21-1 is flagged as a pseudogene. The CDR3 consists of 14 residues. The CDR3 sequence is CASSVTTFYNEQFF.

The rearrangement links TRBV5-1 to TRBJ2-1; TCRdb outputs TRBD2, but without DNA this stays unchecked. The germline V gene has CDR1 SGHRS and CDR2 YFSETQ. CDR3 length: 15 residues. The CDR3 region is CASSLGAGGPNEQFF.

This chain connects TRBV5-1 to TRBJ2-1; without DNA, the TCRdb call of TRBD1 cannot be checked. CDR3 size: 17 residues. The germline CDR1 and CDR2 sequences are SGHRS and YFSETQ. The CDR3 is CASSPDSTWGRNNEQFF.

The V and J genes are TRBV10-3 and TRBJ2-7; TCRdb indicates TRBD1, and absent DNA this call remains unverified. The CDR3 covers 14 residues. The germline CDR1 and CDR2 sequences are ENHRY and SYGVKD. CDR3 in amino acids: CAISEGGGSAEQYF.

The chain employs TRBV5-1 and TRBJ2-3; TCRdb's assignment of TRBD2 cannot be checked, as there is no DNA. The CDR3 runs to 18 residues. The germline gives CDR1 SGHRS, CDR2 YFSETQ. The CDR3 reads CASSSALAGGRYTDTQYF.

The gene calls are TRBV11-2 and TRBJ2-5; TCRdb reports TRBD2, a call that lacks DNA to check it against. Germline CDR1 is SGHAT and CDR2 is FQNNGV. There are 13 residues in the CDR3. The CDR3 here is CASSLRDEETQYF.

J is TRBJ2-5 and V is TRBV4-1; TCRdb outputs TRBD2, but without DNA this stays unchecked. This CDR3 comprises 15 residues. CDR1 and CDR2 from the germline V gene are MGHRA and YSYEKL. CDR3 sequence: CASSQGQRDRETQYF.

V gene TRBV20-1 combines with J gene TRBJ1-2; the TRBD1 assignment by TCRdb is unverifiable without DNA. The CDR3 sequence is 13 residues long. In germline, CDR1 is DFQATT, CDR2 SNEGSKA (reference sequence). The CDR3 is CSAQEPQGSGYTF.

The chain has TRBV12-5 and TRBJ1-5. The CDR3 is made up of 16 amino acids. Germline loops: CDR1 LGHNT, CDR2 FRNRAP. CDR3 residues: CASGLAPRALPQPQHF.

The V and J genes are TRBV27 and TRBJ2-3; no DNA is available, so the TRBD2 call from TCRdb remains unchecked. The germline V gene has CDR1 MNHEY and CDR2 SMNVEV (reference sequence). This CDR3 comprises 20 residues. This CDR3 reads CASSPTGRLAGVGGTDTQYF.